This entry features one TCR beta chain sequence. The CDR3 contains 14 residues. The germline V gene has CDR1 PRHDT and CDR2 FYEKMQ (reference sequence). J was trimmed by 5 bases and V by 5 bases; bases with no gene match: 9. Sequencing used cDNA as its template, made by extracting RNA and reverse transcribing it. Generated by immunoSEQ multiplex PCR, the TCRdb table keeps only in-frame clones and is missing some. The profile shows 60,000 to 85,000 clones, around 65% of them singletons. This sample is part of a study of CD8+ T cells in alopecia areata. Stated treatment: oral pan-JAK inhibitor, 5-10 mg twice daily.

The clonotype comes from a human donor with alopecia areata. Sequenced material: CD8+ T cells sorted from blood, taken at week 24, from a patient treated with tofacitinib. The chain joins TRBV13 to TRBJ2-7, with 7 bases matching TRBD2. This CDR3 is CASSPAGLNNEQYF. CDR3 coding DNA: TGTGCCAGCAGCCCAGCGGGACTGAATAACGAGCAGTACTTC.